This T cell receptor beta chain is drawn from a study of response to subunit inactivated influenza vaccine. Whole-study results and caveats: The authors suggested that every seasonal influenza vaccination recruits few new T cells.

This CDR3 region has 15 residues. Trimming removed 0 bases from V and 2 bases from J, with 11 bases in between. Germline V lookup: CDR1 LNHNV, CDR2 YYDKDF (reference sequence). TCRdb reprocessed the RT-PCR reads via MiXCR and lists one record per CDR3 protein. The sample contains 530,000 or so distinct CDR3 sequences, about 25% of which appear only once. Details on this clonotype: Its target is unknown.

The sequence came from a man aged 50 to 60 who received an inactivated influenza vaccine. The sequences come from CD4+ T cells sorted from PBMCs, collected 4 to 6 days after vaccination. The chain uses TRBV15 and TRBJ2-7; perhaps TRBD1 as D (6 bases). CDR3 DNA: TGTGCCACCAGCAGAGACAGGGGCGGAACCTACGAGCAGTACTTC. It encodes CATSRDRGGTYEQYF.